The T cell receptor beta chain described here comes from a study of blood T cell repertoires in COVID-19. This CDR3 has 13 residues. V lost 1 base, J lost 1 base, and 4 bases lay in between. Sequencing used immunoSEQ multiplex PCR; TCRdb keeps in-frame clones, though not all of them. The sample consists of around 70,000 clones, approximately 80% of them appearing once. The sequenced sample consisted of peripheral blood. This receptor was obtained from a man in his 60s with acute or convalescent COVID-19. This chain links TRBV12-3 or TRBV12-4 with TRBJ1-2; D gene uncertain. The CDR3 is CASSLVNNYGYTF. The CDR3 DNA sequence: TGTGCCAGCAGTTTAGTAAATAACTATGGCTACACCTTC.